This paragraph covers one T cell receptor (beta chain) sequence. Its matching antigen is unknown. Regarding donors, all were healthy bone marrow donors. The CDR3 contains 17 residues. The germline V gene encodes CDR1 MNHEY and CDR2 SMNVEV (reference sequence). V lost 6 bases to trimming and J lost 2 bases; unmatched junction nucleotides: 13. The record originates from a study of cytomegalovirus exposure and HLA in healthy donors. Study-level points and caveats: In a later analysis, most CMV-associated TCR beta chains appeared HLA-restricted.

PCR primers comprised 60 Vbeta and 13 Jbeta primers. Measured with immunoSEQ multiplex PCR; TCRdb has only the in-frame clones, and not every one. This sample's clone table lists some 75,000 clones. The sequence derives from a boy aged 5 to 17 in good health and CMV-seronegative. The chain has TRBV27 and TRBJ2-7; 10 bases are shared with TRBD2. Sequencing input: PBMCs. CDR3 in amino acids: CASSPLTASGGTYEQYF. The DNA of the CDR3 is TGTGCCAGCAGCCCCTTAACCGCTAGCGGGGGTACCTACGAGCAGTACTTC.